These 28 T cell receptor beta chains originate from one sample sequenced in a study of cytomegalovirus exposure and HLA in healthy donors. The PCR made use of 60 Vbeta and 13 Jbeta primers. The assay was immunoSEQ multiplex PCR, and TCRdb's table has in-frame clones only and misses some. The table has more than 90,000 clones, 78% seen once. The sequencing sample was made of PBMCs. Receptor source: a woman between 40 and 50 years old in good health and CMV-seronegative.

This chain connects TRBV10-2 to TRBJ2-7; no reliable D call. This CDR3 has 14 amino acids. Per the germline V gene, CDR1 is WSHSY and CDR2 is SAAADI. V lost 3 bases and J 0 bases, leaving 9 bases between the germline ends. CDR3 sequence (DNA): TGCGCCAGCAGTGATGGGTGGAGCTCCTACGAGCAGTACTTC. As protein: CASSDGWSSYEQYF.

The chain recombines TRBV27 with TRBJ2-1; TRBD2 agrees at 10 bases. The CDR3 has 15 residues. Germline CDR1 and CDR2: MNHEY and SMNVEV (reference sequence). J was trimmed by 9 bases and V by 0 bases; bases with no gene match: 5. CDR3 bases: TGTGCCAGCAGTTTATCGATTAGCGGGAGGACTGAGCAGTTCTTC. Translation gives CASSLSISGRTEQFF.

The chain recombines TRBV4-3 with TRBJ2-2; 8 positions agree with TRBD2. V lost 2 bases to trimming and J lost 0 bases; unmatched junction nucleotides: 5. This CDR3 has 17 residues. From germline, CDR1 is LGHNA and CDR2 YSLEER. The DNA for the CDR3 is TGCGCCAGCAGCCAAATGAAACTAGCGGCGAACACCGGGGAGCTGTTTTTT. This encodes CASSQMKLAANTGELFF.

This chain links TRBV11-3 with TRBJ2-2; 8 positions match TRBD1. CDR1 SGHNT and CDR2 YENEEA come from the germline V gene. V dropped 3 bases and J dropped 3; count of bases not matched to a gene: 3. There are 15 residues in the CDR3. CDR3 in amino acids: CASSFQGADTGELFF. The CDR3, as DNA: TGTGCCAGCAGCTTTCAGGGGGCGGACACCGGGGAGCTGTTTTTT. Complete variable domain (other parts from reference TRBV11-3 and TRBJ2-2): EAGVVQSPRYKIIEKKQPVAFWCNPISGHNTLYWYLQNLGQGPELLIRYENEEAVDDSQLPKDRFSAERLKGVDSTLKIQPAELGDSAVYLCASSFQGADTGELFFGEGSRLTVL.

V usage is TRBV29-1 and J usage is TRBJ1-3; D is unresolved. The CDR3 consists of 12 residues. Looked up from germline, CDR1 is SQVTM and CDR2 is ANQGSEA. V shed 6 bases and J shed 2 bases, with 8 bases lying between them. CDR3 sequence (DNA): TGCAGCGTGGGAGAGGCTGGAAACACCATATATTTT. This translates into CSVGEAGNTIYF.

The chain carries TRBV5-5 and TRBJ2-7, with TRBD2 matching 14 bases. This CDR3 spans 17 amino acids. From germline, CDR1 is SGHKS and CDR2 YYEKEE (reference sequence). V shed 4 bases and J 5 bases; nucleotides not matched to a gene: 11. The CDR3 DNA sequence: TGTGCCAGCAGCCCCGGACTAGCGGGAGGACCCCCTCACGAGCAGTACTTC. Amino acids: CASSPGLAGGPPHEQYF.

The table lists this clone with a count of one. V usage is TRBV15 and J usage is TRBJ2-7, with TRBD2 as a possible D gene (5 bases). The V end lost 0 bases, the J end lost 6 bases, and 9 bases lay between the germline ends. CDR1 is LNHNV, CDR2 YYDKDF, per germline (reference sequence). The CDR3 consists of 13 residues. The DNA of the CDR3 is TGTGCCACCAGCAGAGATGGGAGATGCGAGCAGTACTTC. It encodes CATSRDGRCEQYF.

The CDR3 here is CASSLSTGGGTEAFF. CDR3 DNA sequence: TGTGCCAGCAGCTTGTCGACAGGGGGAGGCACTGAAGCTTTCTTT. The gene calls are TRBV5-4 and TRBJ1-1; TRBD1 matches at 9 bases. CDR1 is SGHNT and CDR2 is YYREEE in the germline V gene (reference sequence). The junction had 5 bases not matched to a gene; V was cut back by 1 base and J by 4 bases. CDR3 length: 15 amino acids.

The gene calls are TRBV10-3 and TRBJ2-7; 8 positions match TRBD1. The CDR3 runs 15 residues. Germline CDR1 and CDR2: ENHRY and SYGVKD. After removal of 6 bases from V and 3 bases from J, the junction contained 10 bases not matched to a gene. The CDR3 region is CAIRDRVQGGYEQYF. Here the CDR3 DNA reads TGTGCCATCAGGGACAGGGTACAAGGCGGCTACGAGCAGTACTTC.

The V gene is TRBV10-2, the J gene TRBJ2-7; D may be TRBD1 (6 bases). There are 13 residues in the CDR3. Germline CDR1 is WSHSY and CDR2 is SAAADI. With 6 bases removed from V and 5 bases from J, the gap between germline ends came to 14 bases. CDR3 residues: CASRTGQLHEQYF. The CDR3 nucleotides read TGCGCCAGCAGAACGGGACAACTCCACGAGCAGTACTTC.

This clone was detected a few times. This chain uses TRBV28 with TRBJ1-1; possibly TRBD1 for D (5 bases). Trimming left V 2 bases short and J 6 bases short, with 19 bases between. CDR3 size: 16 residues. CDR1 and CDR2 (germline): MDHEN, SYDVKM. For the CDR3, the DNA is TGTGCCAGCAGTTTAGCGATAGGGGAGGTTAGATCTGAAGCTTTCTTT. Its protein is CASSLAIGEVRSEAFF.

The V gene is TRBV7-9, the J gene TRBJ2-7, with D tentatively TRBD2 (6 bases). The CDR3 sequence is 13 residues long. Germline V gene lookup returns CDR1 SEHNR and CDR2 FQNEAQ (reference sequence). Trimming shortened V by 3 bases and J by 7 bases, and 13 bases separated the two germline ends. CDR3 sequence reads: CASSFGGGWEQYF. Written as DNA, the CDR3 is TGTGCCAGCAGCTTCGGTGGGGGGTGGGAGCAGTACTTC.

The chain is built from TRBV19 and TRBJ1-1, with 7 bases aligning to TRBD1. Germline CDR1 is LNHDA and CDR2 is SQIVND (reference sequence). Trimming took 5 bases from V and 2 from J; bases not matched to a gene: 8. The CDR3 runs to 15 residues. The CDR3 is CASSSTWTGNTEAFF. The CDR3 nucleotides read TGTGCCAGTAGTTCGACGTGGACAGGCAACACTGAAGCTTTCTTT. Complete variable domain (other parts from reference TRBV19 and TRBJ1-1): DGGITQSPKYLFRKEGQNVTLSCEQNLNHDAMYWYRQDPGQGLRLIYYSQIVNDFQKGDIAEGYSVSREKKESFPLTVTSAQKNPTAFYLCASSSTWTGNTEAFFGQGTRLTVV.

The chain is built from TRBV5-1 and TRBJ2-7, with 13 nucleotides matching TRBD2. The CDR3 length is 13 residues. Germline V gene data show CDR1 as SGHRS and CDR2 as YFSETQ. The junction had 4 bases not matched to a gene; V was cut back by 2 bases and J by 11 bases. The CDR3, as DNA: TGCGCCAGCAGCTTAGGACTAGCGGGAGAAAAGTACTTC. Translated: CASSLGLAGEKYF.

As regards this clone: Additional DNA sequences in this sample encode the identical CDR3. The chain has TRBV28 and TRBJ1-1; D gene unclear. This CDR3 is 14 amino acids long. V was clipped by 2 bases and J by 2 bases, with 9 bases between them. Germline-derived CDR1 and CDR2 are MDHEN and SYDVKM. CDR3 nucleotide sequence: TGTGCCAGCAGTTTAGTAACGGTTAACACTGAAGCTTTCTTT. Its protein product is CASSLVTVNTEAFF.

The gene calls are TRBV6-6 and TRBJ2-5, with no clear D. Germline V CDR1 and CDR2: MNHNY, SVGAGI (reference sequence). This CDR3 spans 14 amino acids. The V end was cut by 2 bases, the J end by 5 bases, with 12 bases between. The CDR3 is CASSYRPTRETQYF. For the CDR3, the DNA is TGTGCCAGCAGTTACCGCCCCACGCGGGAGACCCAGTACTTC.

This chain uses TRBV29-1 with TRBJ1-1; no firm D call. The CDR3 extends over 10 amino acids. The germline gives CDR1 SQVTM, CDR2 ANQGSEA. The V end was cut by 6 bases, the J end by 1 base, with 3 bases between. The CDR3 protein is CSVANTEAFF. CDR3 in DNA: TGCAGCGTGGCGAACACTGAAGCTTTCTTT.

This chain links TRBV2 with TRBJ2-1; D is perhaps TRBD1 (6 bases). CDR3 length: 13 amino acids. The germline V and J ends were trimmed by 8 bases and 4 bases, with 12 bases remaining between them. Germline CDR1 reads SNHLY; CDR2 reads FYNNEI. CDR3 DNA: TGTGCCAGCCTAGGGACAACATACAATGAGCAGTTCTTC. This gives the protein CASLGTTYNEQFF. The full variable domain, completed using reference TRBV2 and TRBJ2-1, is EPEVTQTPSHQVTQMGQEVILRCVPISNHLYFYWYRQILGQKVEFLVSFYNNEISEKSEIFDDQFSVERPDGSNFTLKIRSTKLEDSAMYFCASLGTTYNEQFFGPGTRLTVL.

The chain joins TRBV2 to TRBJ2-7; 11 bases align to TRBD2. The CDR3 totals 15 residues. Germline loops: CDR1 SNHLY, CDR2 FYNNEI. V gave up 8 bases and J gave up 5 bases; unmatched junction bases: 11. This CDR3 is CASASPGLAENEQYF. The CDR3 region has the DNA TGTGCCAGCGCATCCCCGGGACTAGCGGAAAACGAGCAGTACTTC.

Remarks on this clone: Other nucleotide sequences in the sample specify the same CDR3. The rearrangement uses TRBV28 and TRBJ1-5, with D hard to call. Germline CDR1 reads MDHEN; CDR2 reads SYDVKM. The CDR3 contains 13 residues. The V end was cut by 3 bases, the J end by 5 bases, with 8 bases between. The CDR3 DNA reads as TGTGCCAGCAGTTTGCAGGAAGATCAGCCCCAGCATTTT. Translation: CASSLQEDQPQHF.

The chain employs TRBV11-1 and TRBJ2-2; a possible D gene is TRBD2 (6 bases). This CDR3 has 14 residues. Germline V gene sequence: CDR1 SGHAT, CDR2 FQDESV (reference sequence). Trimming took off 1 base at V and 3 bases at J, with 6 bases between the two ends. The chain's CDR3 is CASSLGRDTGELFF. The CDR3 bases are TGTGCCAGCAGCTTAGGGAGGGACACCGGGGAGCTGTTTTTT.

The chain links TRBV27 to TRBJ2-7, with D perhaps TRBD1 (5 bases). Between the trimmed V and J ends, which lost 6 bases and 6 bases, there was a span of 12 bases. CDR3 length: 12 amino acids. Germline lookup yields CDR1 MNHEY and CDR2 SMNVEV (reference sequence). CDR3 sequence (DNA): TGTGCCAGCAGCCTAGGGGTCCGCGAGCAGTACTTC. Translating it yields CASSLGVREQYF.

The gene calls are TRBV11-3 and TRBJ2-1; D is unresolved. Germline lookup yields CDR1 SGHNT and CDR2 YENEEA. V was cut by 4 bases and J by 6 bases, with 7 bases left in between. This CDR3 spans 12 amino acids. CDR3 region: CASSSTFNEQFF. The CDR3 coding sequence is TGTGCCAGCAGCTCCACTTTCAATGAGCAGTTCTTC.

V gene TRBV5-1 combines with J gene TRBJ1-1, with TRBD1 identical over 10 bases. This CDR3 region has 20 residues. V shed 3 bases, J shed 1 base, and the junction held 18 bases outside the gene matches. The V gene's germline CDR1 is SGHRS and CDR2 YFSETQ. Here the CDR3 DNA reads TGCGCCAGCAGCTCGAGTCCGGGACAGGGGAACTTCTTGTGGAACACTGAAGCTTTCTTT. This codes for CASSSSPGQGNFLWNTEAFF.

This clone has a handful of counts. The rearrangement uses TRBV6-1 and TRBJ1-1, with TRBD1 matching 8 bases. The CDR3 consists of 14 residues. Germline V gives CDR1 MNHNS, CDR2 SASEGT. J gave up 6 bases and V 5 bases, and 8 bases lay outside the gene matches. The CDR3 loop reads CASSLNRGMSEAFF. The CDR3 DNA reads as TGTGCCAGCAGTCTCAACAGGGGGATGTCTGAAGCTTTCTTT.

This clone was observed once. This chain connects TRBV19 to TRBJ1-1; the D gene is possibly TRBD1 (6 bases). The CDR3 loop spans 13 amino acids. The V gene's germline CDR1 is LNHDA and CDR2 SQIVND (reference sequence). V was cut by 4 bases and J by 5 bases, with 11 bases left in between. The CDR3 DNA sequence: TGTGCCAGTAGTAGACAGGAGAGGACTGAAGCTTTCTTT. This translates into CASSRQERTEAFF.

J is TRBJ2-6 and V is TRBV30; TRBD2 aligns across 11 bases. Germline V gene data show CDR1 as GTSNPN and CDR2 as SVGIG (reference sequence). The ends lost 5 bases at V and 2 bases at J; junction bases unmatched: 11. The length of the CDR3 is 18 residues. CDR3 loop: CAWPGLTSGTPGANVLTF. The CDR3 coding sequence is TGTGCCTGGCCGGGACTGACTAGCGGGACCCCTGGGGCCAACGTCCTGACTTTC.

This clone was observed a single time. The chain couples TRBV5-6 to TRBJ2-5, with TRBD2 as a possible D gene (6 bases). V was shortened by 0 bases and J by 3 bases, with 9 bases between the two germline ends. The CDR3 runs to 14 residues. Germline assignment: CDR1 SGHDT and CDR2 YYEEEE. Here the CDR3 DNA reads TGTGCCAGCAGCTTGGAACGGGGGAAAGAGACCCAGTACTTC. The encoded protein is CASSLERGKETQYF.